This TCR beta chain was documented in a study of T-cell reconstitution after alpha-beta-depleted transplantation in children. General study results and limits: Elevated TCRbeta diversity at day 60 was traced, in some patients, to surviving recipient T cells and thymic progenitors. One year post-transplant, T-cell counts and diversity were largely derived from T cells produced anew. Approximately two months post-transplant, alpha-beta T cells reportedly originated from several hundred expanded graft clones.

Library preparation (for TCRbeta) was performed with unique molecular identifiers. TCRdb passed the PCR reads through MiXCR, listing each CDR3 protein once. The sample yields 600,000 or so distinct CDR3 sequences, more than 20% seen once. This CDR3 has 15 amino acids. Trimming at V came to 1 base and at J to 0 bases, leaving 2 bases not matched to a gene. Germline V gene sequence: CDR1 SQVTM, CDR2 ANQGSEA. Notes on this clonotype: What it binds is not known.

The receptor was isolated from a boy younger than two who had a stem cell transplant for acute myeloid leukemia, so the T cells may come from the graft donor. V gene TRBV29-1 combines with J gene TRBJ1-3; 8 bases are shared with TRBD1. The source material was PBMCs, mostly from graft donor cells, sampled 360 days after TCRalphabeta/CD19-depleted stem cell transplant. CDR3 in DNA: TGCAGCGTTGAAGGGACAGGGAGCTCTGGAAACACCATATATTTT. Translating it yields CSVEGTGSSGNTIYF.